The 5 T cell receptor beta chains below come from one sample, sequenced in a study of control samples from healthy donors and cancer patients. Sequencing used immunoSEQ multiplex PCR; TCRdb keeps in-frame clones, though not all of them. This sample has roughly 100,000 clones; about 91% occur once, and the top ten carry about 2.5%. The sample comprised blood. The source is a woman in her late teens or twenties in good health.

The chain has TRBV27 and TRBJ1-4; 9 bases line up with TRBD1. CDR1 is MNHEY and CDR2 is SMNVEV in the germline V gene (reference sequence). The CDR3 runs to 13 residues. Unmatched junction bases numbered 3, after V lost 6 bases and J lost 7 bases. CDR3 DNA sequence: TGTGCCAGCAGGGGGACAGGGTTTGAAAAACTGTTTTTT. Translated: CASRGTGFEKLFF. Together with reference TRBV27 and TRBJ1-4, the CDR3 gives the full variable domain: EAQVTQNPRYLITVTGKKLTVTCSQNMNHEYMSWYRQDPGLGLRQIYYSMNVEVTDKGDVPEGYKVSRKEKRNFPLILESPSPNQTSLYFCASRGTGFEKLFFGSGTQLSVL.

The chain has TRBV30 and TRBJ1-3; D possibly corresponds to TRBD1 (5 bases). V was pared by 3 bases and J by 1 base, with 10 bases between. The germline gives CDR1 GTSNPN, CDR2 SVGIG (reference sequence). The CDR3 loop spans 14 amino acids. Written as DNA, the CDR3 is TGTGCCTGGAGGGAATGGGGGTCTGGAAACACCATATATTTT. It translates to CAWREWGSGNTIYF.

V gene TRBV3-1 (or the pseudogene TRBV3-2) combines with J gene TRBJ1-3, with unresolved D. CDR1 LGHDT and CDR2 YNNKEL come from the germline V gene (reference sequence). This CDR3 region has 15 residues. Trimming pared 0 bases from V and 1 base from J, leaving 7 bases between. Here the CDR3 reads CASSQDPSSGNTIYF. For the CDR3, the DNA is TGTGCCAGCAGCCAAGATCCGAGTTCTGGAAACACCATATATTTT.

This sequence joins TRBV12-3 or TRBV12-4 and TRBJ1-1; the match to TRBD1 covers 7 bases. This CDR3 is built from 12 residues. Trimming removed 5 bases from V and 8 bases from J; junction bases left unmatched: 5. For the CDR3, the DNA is TGTGCCAGCAGTCCGACAGGGTTGGAAGCTTTCTTT. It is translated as CASSPTGLEAFF.

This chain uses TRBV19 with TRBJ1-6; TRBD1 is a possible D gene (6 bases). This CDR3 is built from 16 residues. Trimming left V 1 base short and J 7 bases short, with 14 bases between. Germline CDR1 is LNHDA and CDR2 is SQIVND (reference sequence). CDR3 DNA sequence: TGTGCCAGTAGTATAGGAGCGCAGGGGCGGAATTCACCCCTCCACTTT. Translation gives CASSIGAQGRNSPLHF. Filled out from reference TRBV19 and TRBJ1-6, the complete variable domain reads DGGITQSPKYLFRKEGQNVTLSCEQNLNHDAMYWYRQDPGQGLRLIYYSQIVNDFQKGDIAEGYSVSREKKESFPLTVTSAQKNPTAFYLCASSIGAQGRNSPLHFGNGTRLTVT.